The 5 T cell receptor beta chains below all came from one sample that was sequenced in a study of persistence of HIV-infected CD4 T cells. These TCRs' antigens remain unknown. Cells were stimulated with overlapping HIV-1 Gag 15-mer peptides. Memory cells lacking CD40L and CD69 with high CD45RO were sorted. This was the immunoSEQ version 4 assay in survey mode. Method: immunoSEQ multiplex PCR; TCRdb's copy keeps in-frame clones and lacks some. The sample lists around 35,000 clones, approximately 85% occurring once. The sample in question was cultured CD4+ T cells from PBMCs, obtained from a patient who received antiretroviral therapy. Receptors originate from an adult with HIV. The donor label of this sample is uncertain.

The V and J genes are TRBV5-5 and TRBJ2-2; 11 bases are a match to TRBD2. The trim removed 4 bases at V and 4 bases at J, leaving 3 bases unmatched. There are 15 residues in the CDR3. Per the germline V gene, CDR1 is SGHKS and CDR2 is YYEKEE (reference sequence). CDR3 loop: CASSLAGGRTGELFF. CDR3 bases: TGTGCCAGCAGCCTAGCGGGGGGTCGCACCGGGGAGCTGTTTTTT.

This rearrangement joins TRBV20-1 to TRBJ2-5, with D possibly being TRBD2 (7 bases). This CDR3 is built from 15 residues. V was cut by 3 bases and J by 2 bases, with 16 bases left in between. Germline CDR1 is DFQATT and CDR2 is SNEGSKA (reference sequence). The CDR3 protein is CSASPVAGAQETQYF. CDR3 bases: TGCAGTGCTAGTCCGGTGGCGGGGGCACAAGAGACCCAGTACTTC.

The rearrangement uses TRBV19 and TRBJ2-1; possibly TRBD2 for D (5 bases). The V end lost 4 bases, the J end lost 0 bases, and 10 bases lay between the germline ends. The germline V gene encodes CDR1 LNHDA and CDR2 SQIVND (reference sequence). The CDR3 consists of 15 residues. The CDR3 nucleotides are TGTGCCAGTAGTAGAGGTGCGGGCTCCTACAATGAGCAGTTCTTC. It encodes CASSRGAGSYNEQFF.

This clone was observed once. The J gene is TRBJ2-1, the V gene TRBV12-3 or TRBV12-4; no clear D gene. The CDR3 extends over 11 amino acids. The germline V and J ends were trimmed by 3 bases and 6 bases, with 3 bases remaining between them. CDR3 residues: CASSFRNEQFF. The CDR3 DNA sequence: TGTGCCAGCAGTTTTCGCAATGAGCAGTTCTTC.

This chain links TRBV30 with TRBJ1-1; TRBD1 matches at 10 bases. The germline gives CDR1 GTSNPN, CDR2 SVGIG (reference sequence). This CDR3 is 13 amino acids long. Germline trimming cut 1 base from V and 4 bases from J; bases unmatched to any gene: 0. The CDR3 region is CAWSGDRGTEAFF. CDR3 in DNA: TGTGCCTGGAGTGGGGACAGGGGCACTGAAGCTTTCTTT.